A selection of T cell receptor beta chains follows, all from one sample in a study of blood T cell repertoires in COVID-19. Sequencing was performed with immunoSEQ multiplex PCR; in TCRdb, only in-frame clones are kept and a portion is missing. The profile shows 150,000 to 250,000 clones, approximately 82% of them singletons. Sequenced material: peripheral blood. These receptors originate from a human donor with acute or convalescent COVID-19. The donor label of this sample is uncertain. Both conserved end residues are part of each CDR3. The D gene is left open where the match is weak. The size field is filled for only some rows; it gives once, few, many or a size class.

>TRBD2|-|TRBJ2-1|TRBV25-1
CASGRAGAAEQFF
TGTGCCAGCGGGAGAGCGGGAGCGGCTGAGCAGTTCTTC
>-|-|TRBJ2-7|TRBV6-2/TRBV6-3
CASSYSWGGEQYF
TGTGCCAGCAGTTACTCTTGGGGCGGTGAGCAGTACTTC
>TRBD1|-|TRBJ1-3|TRBV9
CASSAYRTGAGNTIYF
TGTGCCAGCAGCGCCTACCGGACAGGGGCTGGAAACACCATATATTTT
>TRBD2|-|TRBJ2-1|TRBV7-2
CASSFPLAGVDNEQFF
TGTGCCAGCAGCTTCCCACTAGCGGGAGTCGACAATGAGCAGTTCTTC
>TRBD2|-|TRBJ2-3|TRBV24-1
CATSDLALAGRTDTQYF
TGTGCCACCAGTGATTTGGCACTAGCGGGGCGCACAGATACGCAGTATTTT
>TRBD1|-|TRBJ1-5|TRBV7-8
CASSSQPGQGARQPQHF
TGTGCCAGCAGTTCCCAGCCCGGACAGGGGGCTAGGCAGCCCCAGCATTTT
>-|-|TRBJ2-6|TRBV5-1
CASSFGVTSGANVLTF
TGCGCCAGCAGCTTCGGTGTCACCTCTGGGGCCAACGTCCTGACTTTC
>-|-|TRBJ1-3|TRBV7-2
CASSPTAVSGNTIYF
TGTGCCAGCAGCCCCACAGCCGTTTCTGGAAACACCATATATTTT
>TRBD2|-|TRBJ2-7|TRBV19
CASSNIPGLAQYEQYF
TGTGCCAGTAGTAACATTCCGGGACTAGCCCAATACGAGCAGTACTTC
>-|-|TRBJ1-2|TRBV28
CASRSGGRVDYGYTF
TGTGCCAGCAGATCGGGGGGGCGCGTTGACTATGGCTACACCTTC
>-|-|TRBJ2-1|TRBV3-1/TRBV3-2
CASSQDQRELLSYNEQFF
TGTGCCAGCAGCCAAGATCAACGAGAATTACTCTCCTACAATGAGCAGTTCTTC
>TRBD2|-|TRBJ2-7|TRBV9
CASSVATSVTYEQYF
TGTGCCAGCAGCGTAGCTACTAGCGTGACCTACGAGCAGTACTTC
>TRBD1|-|TRBJ1-2|TRBV27
CASSLFAGGYGYTF
TGTGCCAGCAGTTTATTTGCAGGGGGCTATGGCTACACCTTC
>-|-|TRBJ2-1|TRBV3-1/TRBV3-2
CASSQVPVEQFF
TGTGCCAGCAGCCAAGTCCCCGTTGAGCAGTTCTTC
>TRBD1|-|TRBJ1-1|TRBV5-1
CASSSGQGTEAFF
TGCGCCAGCAGCTCAGGACAGGGAACTGAAGCTTTCTTT
>TRBD1|-|TRBJ1-2|TRBV14
CASSQKSTGTAGYTF
TGTGCCAGCAGCCAAAAATCGACAGGGACGGCTGGCTACACCTTC
>-|few|TRBJ2-2|TRBV7-3
CASRATIRDNSPGELFF
TGTGCCAGCAGAGCCACCATCCGGGACAATAGTCCCGGGGAGCTGTTTTTT
>-|-|TRBJ1-6|TRBV6-5
CASSFRRADSPLHF
TGTGCCAGCAGTTTCCGTCGTGCGGATTCACCCCTCCACTTT
>-|-|TRBJ2-3|TRBV15
CATSRVSGSTDTQYF
TGTGCCACCAGCAGAGTGAGTGGTAGCACAGATACGCAGTATTTT
>TRBD2|-|TRBJ2-7|TRBV9
CASSVGLTSGSRSYEQYF
TGTGCCAGCAGCGTGGGCCTGACTAGCGGGAGTCGGTCCTACGAGCAGTACTTC
>-|-|TRBJ1-3|TRBV3-1/TRBV3-2
CASSQGDNSGNTIYF
TGTGCCAGCAGCCAAGGGGACAACTCTGGAAACACCATATATTTT
>TRBD1|once|TRBJ2-1|TRBV7-3
CASSLNTGDNEQFF
TGTGCCAGCAGCTTAAACACAGGGGACAATGAGCAGTTCTTC
>TRBD1|-|TRBJ1-1|TRBV28
CASSFEDRVAFF
TGTGCCAGCAGTTTCGAAGACAGGGTAGCTTTCTTT
>TRBD1|-|TRBJ1-1|TRBV6-5
CASSSSGTGRGTEAFF
TGTGCCAGCAGTTCATCCGGGACAGGTCGAGGCACTGAAGCTTTCTTT
>TRBD1|-|TRBJ1-5|TRBV5-6
CASSGGQGTDSNQPQHF
TGTGCCAGCAGCGGGGGACAGGGAACCGATAGCAATCAGCCCCAGCATTTT
>-|-|TRBJ1-2|TRBV9
CASSVGETNYGYTF
TGTGCCAGCAGCGTAGGAGAAACTAACTATGGCTACACCTTC
>-|-|TRBJ1-1|TRBV5-4
CASSPPAGDRTEAFF
TGTGCCAGCAGCCCGCCGGCAGGGGATAGGACTGAAGCTTTCTTT
>-|-|TRBJ2-5|TRBV27
CASSPSGHRGTQYF
TGTGCCAGCAGTCCCTCGGGACACCGGGGTACCCAGTACTTC
>-|-|TRBJ2-1|TRBV19
CASHPGSVGVNEQFF
TGTGCCAGTCACCCAGGGTCGGTGGGTGTGAATGAGCAGTTCTTC
>-|-|TRBJ1-1|TRBV2
CASSRDTNTEAFF
TGTGCCAGCAGCCGGGACACGAACACTGAAGCTTTCTTT
>-|few|TRBJ2-7|TRBV6-5
CASLSTTYEQYF
TGTGCCAGCTTAAGTACTACCTACGAGCAGTACTTC
>-|-|TRBJ2-3|TRBV20-1
CSASLSEGKVHTQYF
TGCAGTGCTAGTCTCTCCGAGGGAAAGGTGCATACGCAGTATTTT
>TRBD2|-|TRBJ2-5|TRBV7-9
CASSLARLAEETQYF
TGTGCCAGCAGCTTAGCTCGCCTAGCGGAAGAGACCCAGTACTTC
>TRBD1|once|TRBJ2-7|TRBV19
CASKSQGAGAGEQYF
TGTGCCAGTAAGAGTCAGGGGGCTGGGGCAGGCGAGCAGTACTTC
>TRBD2|-|TRBJ2-1|TRBV5-1
CASSPNGLLAGRTEQFF
TGCGCCAGCAGCCCCAACGGCTTACTAGCGGGGCGGACAGAGCAGTTCTTC
>-|-|TRBJ1-2|TRBV27
CASSLSGQGSPYGYTF
TGTGCCAGCAGTTTATCGGGGCAGGGGAGCCCCTATGGCTACACCTTC
>TRBD1|-|TRBJ2-5|TRBV19
CASTSGAGGLVETQYF
TGTGCCAGTACCTCGGGGGCAGGGGGCCTTGTGGAGACCCAGTACTTC
>TRBD1|-|TRBJ2-7|TRBV30
CAWGGGRGGQTYEQYF
TGTGCCTGGGGCGGCGGCCGAGGGGGACAGACCTACGAGCAGTACTTC
>-|-|TRBJ1-3|TRBV30
CAWRQFSSGNTIYF
TGTGCCTGGAGACAGTTCAGCTCTGGAAACACCATATATTTT
>-|few|TRBJ2-5|TRBV2
CASKVASQETQYF
TGTGCCAGCAAAGTTGCCAGTCAAGAGACCCAGTACTTC
>-|-|TRBJ1-4|TRBV15
CATSSGQTLTNEKLFF
TGTGCCACCAGCAGCGGTCAGACACTAACTAATGAAAAACTGTTTTTT
>-|-|TRBJ1-2|TRBV2
CASSGQLHNYGYTF
TGTGCCAGCAGCGGACAGCTCCACAACTATGGCTACACCTTC
>-|-|TRBJ2-5|TRBV10-1
CASSESGAFETQYF
TGCGCCAGCAGTGAGTCAGGGGCATTCGAGACCCAGTACTTC
>TRBD1|-|TRBJ1-2|TRBV2
CASSPDRVIGGYTF
TGTGCCAGCAGCCCAGACAGGGTGATAGGTGGCTACACCTTC
>TRBD2|-|TRBJ2-7|TRBV30
CAWSVRSGTEQYF
TGTGCCTGGAGTGTACGGAGCGGGACCGAGCAGTACTTC
>-|once|TRBJ2-7|TRBV7-2
CASSLTGYEQYF
TGTGCCAGCAGCCTCACGGGCTACGAGCAGTACTTC
>-|-|TRBJ2-1|TRBV3-1/TRBV3-2
CASSPTLGNEQFF
TGTGCCAGCAGTCCGACGCTCGGGAATGAGCAGTTCTTC
>TRBD1|-|TRBJ1-4|TRBV2
CASSNRGGEKLFF
TGTGCCAGCAGCAACAGGGGCGGCGAAAAACTGTTTTTT
>TRBD1|-|TRBJ2-5|TRBV11-3
CASSSGTGVGETQYF
TGTGCCAGCAGCTCCGGGACAGGGGTGGGGGAGACCCAGTACTTC
>-|-|TRBJ2-7|TRBV3-1/TRBV3-2
CASSQTEGWTEQYF
TGTGCCAGCAGCCAAACTGAGGGTTGGACCGAGCAGTACTTC
>-|-|TRBJ1-5|TRBV30
CAWRGGINQPQHF
TGTGCCTGGAGGGGGGGTATCAATCAGCCCCAGCATTTT
>-|-|TRBJ1-1|TRBV5-1
CASSLGARGWRTEAFF
TGCGCCAGCAGCTTGGGGGCCCGGGGATGGCGGACTGAAGCTTTCTTT